This record looks at one T cell receptor (beta chain) sequence and its context. What it binds is not known. Germline CDR1 reads DFQATT; CDR2 reads SNEGSKA (reference sequence). The V and J ends lost 6 bases and 3 bases, in that order; junction bases with no gene match: 11. This CDR3 contains 15 residues. A single record per CDR3 protein comes from TCRdb applying MiXCR to the 5' RACE reads. The repertoire includes a few hundred thousand distinct CDR3 sequences, more than 9% of them detected once, and approximately 7.6% sits in the top ten. The data were taken from a study of identical twins. Findings and caveats of the study: Zero-insertion results could be subject to partial confounding by invariant MAIT and iNKT cells.

These sequences were also reported in another study, on yellow fever vaccine responses in identical twins.

The TCR was taken from a woman younger than 30 in good health. V and J are TRBV20-1 and TRBJ1-5; 7 nucleotides match TRBD1. Sequenced material: CD8+ T cells sorted from blood. This chain's CDR3 is CSAHGDTGANQPQHF. The CDR3 bases are TGCAGTGCCCATGGGGATACAGGGGCCAATCAGCCCCAGCATTTT.